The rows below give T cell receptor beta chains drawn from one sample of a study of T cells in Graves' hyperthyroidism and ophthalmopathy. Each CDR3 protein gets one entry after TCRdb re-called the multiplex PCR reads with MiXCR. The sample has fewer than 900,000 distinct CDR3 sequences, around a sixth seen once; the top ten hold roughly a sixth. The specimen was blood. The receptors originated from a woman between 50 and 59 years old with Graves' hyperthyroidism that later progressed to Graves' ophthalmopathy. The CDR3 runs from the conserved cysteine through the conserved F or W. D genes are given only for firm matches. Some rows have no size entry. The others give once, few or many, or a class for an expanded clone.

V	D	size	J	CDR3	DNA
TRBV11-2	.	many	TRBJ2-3	CASSKSEGGTDTQYF	TGTGCCAGCAGCAAATCGGAGGGGGGCACAGATACGCAGTATTTT
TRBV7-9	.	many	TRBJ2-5	CASSQGGHIETQYF	TGTGCCAGCAGCCAGGGGGGGCATATCGAGACCCAGTACTTC
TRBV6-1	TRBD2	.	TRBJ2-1	CASRQRGGNNEQFF	TGTGCCAGCCGCCAGCGGGGGGGAAACAATGAGCAGTTCTTC
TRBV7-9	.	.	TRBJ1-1	CASSFGSGDDVGAFF	TGTGCCAGCAGTTTCGGGTCGGGGGACGATGTGGGAGCTTTCTTT
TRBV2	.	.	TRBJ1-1	CASGLGEGRTEAFF	TGTGCCAGCGGGCTAGGGGAGGGGCGCACTGAAGCTTTCTTT
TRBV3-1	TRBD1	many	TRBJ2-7	CASTPGTGNYEQYF	TGTGCCAGCACCCCCGGGACAGGGAACTACGAGCAGTACTTC
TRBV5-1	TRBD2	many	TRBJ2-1	CASSPLPLAGGNEQFF	TGCGCCAGCAGCCCACTCCCGCTGGCGGGGGGGAATGAGCAGTTCTTC
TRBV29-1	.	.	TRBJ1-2	CSVEGAGLDYGYTF	TGCAGCGTTGAGGGGGCAGGGTTGGACTATGGCTACACCTTC
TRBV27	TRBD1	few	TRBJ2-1	CASSLPGDRGLPWNEQFF	TGTGCCAGCAGTTTGCCCGGGGACAGGGGCCTTCCTTGGAATGAGCAGTTCTTC
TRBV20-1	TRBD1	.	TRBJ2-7	CSASLQGAVNEQYF	TGCAGTGCTAGTCTACAGGGGGCGGTCAACGAGCAGTACTTC
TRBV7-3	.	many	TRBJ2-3	CASSPAGGPTDTQYF	TGTGCCAGCAGCCCCGCCGGGGGGCCCACAGATACGCAGTATTTT
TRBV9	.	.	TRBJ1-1	CASSVESRQTQAFF	TGTGCCAGCAGCGTAGAGTCCAGACAGACTCAAGCTTTCTTT
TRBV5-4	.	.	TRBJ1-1	CASSLWGEWATEAFF	TGTGCCAGCAGCTTATGGGGGGAATGGGCCACTGAAGCTTTCTTT
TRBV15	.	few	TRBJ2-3	CATSREWQLATDTQYF	TGTGCCACCAGCAGAGAATGGCAGTTAGCGACAGATACGCAGTATTTT
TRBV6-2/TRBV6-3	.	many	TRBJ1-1	CASSTDSNTEAFF	TGTGCCAGCAGTACCGACAGCAACACTGAAGCTTTCTTT